This T cell receptor beta chain was retrieved from a study of T cells in Graves' hyperthyroidism and ophthalmopathy. Any symptoms of ophthalmopathy came after the first hyperthyroidism diagnosis, from which the blood sample dates. Fresh peripheral blood, around 10 ml, yielded the PBMCs. RNA transcripts served as the template for amplifying TCR beta CDR3 regions. An initial round of RT-PCR targeting the TCR CDR3 relied on the HTBI primer set. TCRdb redid the calling of the multiplex PCR reads with MiXCR, one entry per CDR3 protein. The table lists 300,000 to 450,000 distinct CDR3 sequences, approximately 15% of them singletons, with about a quarter in the top ten. Study-wide findings and caveats: Most thyroid clonotypes expanded above 0.001 were also detected in blood. Stable hyperthyroidism was told apart from ophthalmopathy by a model built on 13 V-J features.

The germline CDR1 and CDR2 sequences are DFQATT and SNEGSKA (reference sequence). This CDR3 has 12 residues. Trimming took off 4 bases at V and 6 bases at J, with 13 bases between the two ends. This clonotype has at least ten counts. Antigen specificity is unknown. The sequencing sample was made of blood. The chain has TRBV20-1 and TRBJ2-7; the D gene is possibly TRBD1 (6 bases). The TCR was taken from a woman aged 18-29 years with Graves' hyperthyroidism that later progressed to Graves' ophthalmopathy. For the CDR3, the DNA is TGCAGTGCTATTACAGGGTTCCCCGAGCAGTACTTC. This gives the protein CSAITGFPEQYF.